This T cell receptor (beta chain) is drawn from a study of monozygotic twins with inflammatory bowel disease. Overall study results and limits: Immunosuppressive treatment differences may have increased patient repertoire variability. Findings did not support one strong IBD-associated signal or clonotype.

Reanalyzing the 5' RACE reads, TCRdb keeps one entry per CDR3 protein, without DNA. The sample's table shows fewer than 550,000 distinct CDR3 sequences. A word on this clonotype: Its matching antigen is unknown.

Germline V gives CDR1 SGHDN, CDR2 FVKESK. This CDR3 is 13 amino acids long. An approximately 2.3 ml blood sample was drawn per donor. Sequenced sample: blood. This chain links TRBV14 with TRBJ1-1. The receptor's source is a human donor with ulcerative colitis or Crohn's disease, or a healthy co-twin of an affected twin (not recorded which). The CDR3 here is CASSQEMNTEAFF.